The text below deals with one TCR beta chain. Primers: 60 Vbeta forward and 13 Jbeta reverse. This table comes from immunoSEQ multiplex PCR, and its TCRdb copy is limited to in-frame clones, with some not included. This sample yields 200,000 to 250,000 clones, of which 70% to 80% are seen a single time; about 3.8% belongs to the top ten. This sample is part of a study of cytomegalovirus exposure and HLA in healthy donors. The CDR3 totals 15 residues. V dropped 0 bases and J dropped 4; count of bases not matched to a gene: 6. Germline lookup yields CDR1 SGHTA and CDR2 FQGTGA. Sample: PBMCs. This chain uses TRBV7-3 with TRBJ2-7, with TRBD2 matching over 7 bases. This sequence was found in a male donor in good health and CMV-seronegative. CDR3 residues: CASSLTAGLVYEQYF. The CDR3 DNA follows: TGTGCCAGCAGCTTAACGGCCGGACTAGTGTACGAGCAGTACTTC.